This T cell receptor beta chain came from a study of T-cell reconstitution after alpha-beta-depleted transplantation in children. The CDR3 extends over 12 amino acids. The V gene lost 6 bases and the J gene lost 6 bases, with 12 bases spanning the gap. Unique molecular identifiers were used in preparing the TCRbeta library. In TCRdb, the PCR reads were re-called with MiXCR into one record per CDR3 protein. Among some 500,000 distinct CDR3 sequences listed, 15% to 20% were seen once. The clonotype comes from a human donor who donated a stem cell graft to a child with acute lymphoblastic leukemia. The sample was PBMCs from the stem cell graft donor, taken from the stem cell graft. The chain has TRBV12-3 or TRBV12-4 and TRBJ2-7; D is ambiguous. DNA for the CDR3: TGTGCCAGCAGAGTAGGAGAAAGCGAGCAGTACTTC. This codes for CASRVGESEQYF.